This T cell receptor beta chain was retrieved from a study of T cell repertoires and HLA-DP antigens. Germline CDR1 reads MNHEY; CDR2 reads SVGAGI. Unmatched junction bases numbered 2, after V lost 5 bases and J lost 2 bases. The CDR3 covers 13 residues. This clone was seen only once. The antigen is not known. The repertoire was sequenced with immunoSEQ multiplex PCR; TCRdb's copy has only in-frame clones and lacks some. The table records about 89,000 clones, approximately 86% of them present only once. Material for sequencing was CD4+ T cells from PBMCs. The origin of this receptor is a man aged 45-65 years in good health and CMV-seronegative. The gene calls are TRBV6-5 and TRBJ2-5, with 7 positions matching TRBD1. The CDR3 region is CASSPTGQETQYF. CDR3 nucleotides: TGTGCCAGCAGTCCGACAGGGCAAGAGACCCAGTACTTC.